This TCR beta chain was observed in a study of CD8 T cells in ankylosing spondylitis. General study results and limits: Significantly higher representation of disease-linked clones was reported for matched ankylosing spondylitis synovial fluid.

Trimming stripped 5 bases from V and 2 bases from J, with 12 bases between. Germline CDR1 and CDR2: LNHDA and SQIVND (reference sequence). This CDR3 is built from 14 residues. It was by quantitative 5'-RACE with molecular barcodes that TCR beta libraries were made. MiXCR was run by TCRdb on the 5' RACE reads, yielding one entry per CDR3 protein. The repertoire holds 220,000 or so distinct CDR3 sequences, with more than 9% as singletons. This clonotype was found a few times. Its antigen remains unidentified. The V call is TRBV19, the J call TRBJ1-2; D is unresolved. The specimen was blood, either unsorted or a sorted T cell fraction (not recorded which). The origin of this receptor is a male donor with ankylosing spondylitis or in good health (not recorded which). The CDR3 loop is CASSLTADNYGYTF. Here the CDR3 DNA reads TGTGCCAGTAGTTTAACAGCGGACAACTATGGCTACACCTTC.